The text below deals with one TCR beta chain. The antigen is unknown. This record belongs to a study of shared clonotypes between healthy human individuals. Whole-study context: Sampling drew on donors who were a couple of women and a few men aged 18 to 49.

CDR1 is SNHLY, CDR2 FYNNEI, per germline. V dropped 2 bases and J dropped 6 bases, with 10 bases sitting between them. The CDR3 has 13 amino acids. Sequenced by immunoSEQ multiplex PCR; TCRdb stores in-frame clones only, minus some. The top ten clones hold approximately 1.2% of a sample with about 1,900,000 clones, about 95% of them seen once. Positive CCR7 selection of CD45RO-negative cells yielded the naive CD8 cells, and terminally differentiated effector memory CD45RA+ cells were excluded. The study, taken as a whole, reports: Compared with memory subsets, naive subsets generally had larger estimated richness.

Specimen: naive CD8+ T cells sorted from blood. The rearrangement links TRBV2 to TRBJ2-5; D gene uncertain. This TCR came from a man younger than 35 in good health. CDR3 DNA: TGTGCCAGCAGTGAATCGGTGATGCAGACCCAGTACTTC. Translating it yields CASSESVMQTQYF.